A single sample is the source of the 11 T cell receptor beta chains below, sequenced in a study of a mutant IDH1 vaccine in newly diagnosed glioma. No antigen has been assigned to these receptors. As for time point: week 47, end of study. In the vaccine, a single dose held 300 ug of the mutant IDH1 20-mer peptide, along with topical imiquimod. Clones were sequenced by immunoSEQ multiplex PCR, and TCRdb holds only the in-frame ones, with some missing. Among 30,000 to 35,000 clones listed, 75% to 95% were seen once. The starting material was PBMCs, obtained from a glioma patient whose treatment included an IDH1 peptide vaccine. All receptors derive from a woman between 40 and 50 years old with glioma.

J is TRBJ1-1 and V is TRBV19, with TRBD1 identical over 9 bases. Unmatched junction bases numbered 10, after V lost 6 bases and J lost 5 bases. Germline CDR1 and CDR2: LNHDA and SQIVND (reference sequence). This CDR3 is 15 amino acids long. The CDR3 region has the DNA TGTGCCAGTAGAACACCGGGACAGGGAAGAACTGAAGCTTTCTTT. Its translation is CASRTPGQGRTEAFF.

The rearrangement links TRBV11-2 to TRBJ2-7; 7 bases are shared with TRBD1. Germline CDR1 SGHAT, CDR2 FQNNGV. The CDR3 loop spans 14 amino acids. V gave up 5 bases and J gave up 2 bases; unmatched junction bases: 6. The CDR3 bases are TGTGCCAGCAGCCATCCGACAGGGACCTACGAGCAGTACTTC. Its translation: CASSHPTGTYEQYF.

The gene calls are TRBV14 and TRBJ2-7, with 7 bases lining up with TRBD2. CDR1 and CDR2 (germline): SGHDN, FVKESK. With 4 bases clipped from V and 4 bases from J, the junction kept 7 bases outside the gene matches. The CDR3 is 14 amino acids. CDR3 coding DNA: TGTGCCAGCAGCCTAGTAGGCGGGGGATACGAGCAGTACTTC. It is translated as CASSLVGGGYEQYF.

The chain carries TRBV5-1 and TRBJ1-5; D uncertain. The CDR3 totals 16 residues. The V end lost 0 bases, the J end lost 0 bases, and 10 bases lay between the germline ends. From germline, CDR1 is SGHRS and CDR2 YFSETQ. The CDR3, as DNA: TGCGCCAGCAGCTTGGATGGGCCTTATAGCAATCAGCCCCAGCATTTT. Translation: CASSLDGPYSNQPQHF.

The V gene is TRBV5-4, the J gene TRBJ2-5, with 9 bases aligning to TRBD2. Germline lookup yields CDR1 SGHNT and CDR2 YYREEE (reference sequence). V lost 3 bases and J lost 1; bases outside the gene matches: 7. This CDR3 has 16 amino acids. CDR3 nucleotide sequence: TGTGCCAGCAGCTCCCCTAGCGGGACTGGCCAAGAGACCCAGTACTTC. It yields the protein CASSSPSGTGQETQYF.

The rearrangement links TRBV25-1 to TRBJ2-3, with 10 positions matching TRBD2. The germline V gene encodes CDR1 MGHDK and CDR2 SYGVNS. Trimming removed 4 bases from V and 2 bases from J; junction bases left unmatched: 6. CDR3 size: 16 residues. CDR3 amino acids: CASSGLAGELTDTQYF. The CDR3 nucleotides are TGTGCCAGCAGTGGTCTAGCGGGGGAACTCACAGATACGCAGTATTTT.

The CDR3 coding sequence is TGTGCCAGCTCACCAGTCAACTATCGGGACAGGGGGTCCTACGAGCAGTACTTC. Translating it yields CASSPVNYRDRGSYEQYF. V is TRBV18 and J is TRBJ2-7; 11 bases line up with TRBD1. Trimming took 2 bases from V and 1 from J; bases not matched to a gene: 10. From germline, CDR1 is KGHSH and CDR2 LQKENI. There are 18 residues in the CDR3.

The CDR3 protein is CASSHTSGWCTEAFF. The CDR3 DNA reads as TGCGCCAGCAGTCACACGTCGGGCTGGTGCACTGAAGCTTTCTTT. The rearrangement joins TRBV23-1 to TRBJ1-1; D not certain. TRBV23-1 qualifies as an ORF whose function is uncertain. V lost 3 bases and J lost 4, with 15 bases in between. This CDR3 comprises 15 residues.

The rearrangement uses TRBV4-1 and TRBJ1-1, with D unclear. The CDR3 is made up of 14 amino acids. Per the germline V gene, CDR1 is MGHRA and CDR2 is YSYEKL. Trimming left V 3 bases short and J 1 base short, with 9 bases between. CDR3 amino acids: CASSHFGKNTEAFF. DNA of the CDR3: TGCGCCAGCAGCCACTTCGGCAAGAACACTGAAGCTTTCTTT.

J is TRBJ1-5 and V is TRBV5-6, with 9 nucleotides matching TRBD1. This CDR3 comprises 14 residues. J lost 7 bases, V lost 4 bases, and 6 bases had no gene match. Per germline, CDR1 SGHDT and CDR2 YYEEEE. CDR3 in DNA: TGTGCCAGCAGCGTTACAGGGGGCCGCCAGCCCCAGCATTTT. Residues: CASSVTGGRQPQHF.

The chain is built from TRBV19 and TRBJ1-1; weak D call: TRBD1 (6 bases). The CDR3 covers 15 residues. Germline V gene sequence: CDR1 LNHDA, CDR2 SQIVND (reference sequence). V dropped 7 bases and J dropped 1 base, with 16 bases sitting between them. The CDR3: CASIDRIQGNTEAFF. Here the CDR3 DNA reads TGTGCCAGTATAGACAGGATCCAGGGGAACACTGAAGCTTTCTTT.